This T cell receptor (beta chain) was sequenced in a study of shared clonotypes between healthy human individuals. Findings of the study overall: Generation probability values for non-shared clonotypes were lower than those for clonotypes shared by all four donors.

CDR1 is PRHDT and CDR2 is FYEKMQ in the germline V gene (reference sequence). With V trimmed by 5 bases and J by 5 bases, 4 bases remained unmatched. The CDR3 runs 14 residues. Naivety among CD8 cells was defined by CD45RO negativity and positive CCR7 selection, thereby excluding terminally differentiated effector memory CD45RA+ cells. A note on this clone: What it recognizes is unknown.

Repertoires were generated with immunoSEQ multiplex PCR, while TCRdb's copy carries only in-frame clones and drops some. The sample holds almost 700,000 clones, about 90% seen once. The material sequenced was naive CD8+ T cells sorted from blood. The TCR was taken from a man younger than 40 in good health. The chain has TRBV13 and TRBJ2-1; TRBD2 aligns across 9 bases. The CDR3 coding sequence is TGTGCCAGCAGCCCGACTAGCGGTAACAATGAGCAGTTCTTC. Translating it yields CASSPTSGNNEQFF.